This entry features one TCR beta chain sequence. This entry comes from a study of CD8+ T cells in alopecia areata. RNA was isolated and reverse transcribed to cDNA, the sequencing template. Produced via immunoSEQ multiplex PCR; TCRdb's table is partial and in-frame only. This table holds around 120,000 clones, roughly 57% found once. Documented treatment: oral pan-JAK inhibitor, 5-10 mg twice daily. This CDR3 region has 17 residues. Trimming took 0 bases from V and 2 from J, leaving 14 bases between them. Germline values: CDR1 SNHLY, CDR2 FYNNEI. The sequence was obtained from a human donor with alopecia areata. The sample in question was CD4+ T cells sorted from blood, obtained at week 4, from a patient treated with tofacitinib. This chain uses TRBV2 with TRBJ2-1; D is possibly TRBD2 (5 bases). CDR3 DNA sequence: TGTGCCAGCAGTGAAGCGACGGGCGGGTTAGCCTACAATGAGCAGTTCTTC. Protein product: CASSEATGGLAYNEQFF.